Presented here are 2 T cell receptor beta chains from one specimen sequenced in a study of post-analysis software for immune sequencing data. General study results and limits: About 5 TRBV segments were significantly more frequent in patients than in controls. TRBV5-6, TRBV5-1 and TRBV20-1 were among these segments.

Tagging with unique molecular identifiers was a feature of the TCR beta cDNA libraries. TCRdb analysed the PCR reads with MiXCR anew, one entry per CDR3 protein. The data contain roughly 800,000 distinct CDR3 sequences, roughly 50% of them seen just once; the ten biggest clones take up 4.6%. The antigens for these receptors are not known. The sample consisted of blood. The origin of the receptors is a girl between 10 and 17 years old with multiple sclerosis.

The chain couples TRBV2 to TRBJ1-2; possible D gene TRBD1, 5 bases. In germline, CDR1 is SNHLY, CDR2 FYNNEI. Trimming removed 6 bases from V and 8 bases from J, with 19 bases in between. CDR3 length: 14 residues. CDR3 in amino acids: CASSPPGIRGGYTF. The DNA of the CDR3 is TGTGCCAGCAGCCCCCCAGGGATCCGTGGGGGCTACACCTTC.

This chain links TRBV2 with TRBJ1-2; D is ambiguous. CDR1 is SNHLY, CDR2 FYNNEI, per germline. The CDR3 has 13 amino acids. Trimming left V 2 bases short and J 8 bases short, with 12 bases between. The CDR3 region is CASSEQDRGGYTF. The CDR3 nucleotides are TGTGCCAGCAGTGAACAGGACCGAGGAGGCTACACCTTC.